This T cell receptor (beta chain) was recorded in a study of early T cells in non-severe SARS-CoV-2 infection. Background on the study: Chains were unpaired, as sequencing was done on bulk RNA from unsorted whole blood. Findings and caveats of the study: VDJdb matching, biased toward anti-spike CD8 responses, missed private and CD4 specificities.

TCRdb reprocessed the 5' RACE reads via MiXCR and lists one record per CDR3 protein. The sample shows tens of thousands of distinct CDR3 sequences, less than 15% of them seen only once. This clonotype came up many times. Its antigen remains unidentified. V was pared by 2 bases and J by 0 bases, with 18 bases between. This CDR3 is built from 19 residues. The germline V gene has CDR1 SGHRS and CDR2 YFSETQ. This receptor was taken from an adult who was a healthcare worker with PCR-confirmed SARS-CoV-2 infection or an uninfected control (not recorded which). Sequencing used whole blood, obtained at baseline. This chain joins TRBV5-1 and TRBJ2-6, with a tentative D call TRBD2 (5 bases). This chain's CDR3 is CASSLSEEQSSSGANVLTF. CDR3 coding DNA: TGCGCCAGCAGCTTATCGGAGGAACAATCTAGCTCTGGGGCCAACGTCCTGACTTTC.